A single sample gave rise to the 26 T cell receptor beta chains below, sequenced in a study of cytomegalovirus exposure and HLA in healthy donors. Amplification used 60 Vbeta primers and 13 Jbeta primers. Assay: immunoSEQ multiplex PCR; the TCRdb copy retains only in-frame clones and omits some. The sample gives some 140,000 clones, approximately 80% of which show up once; about 4% is in the top ten. Sequenced material: PBMCs. These receptors all come from a woman aged 40 to 50 in good health and CMV-seronegative.

The chain has TRBV2 and TRBJ2-5; TRBD2 agrees at 9 bases. J gave up 4 bases and V 2 bases, and 8 bases lay outside the gene matches. The V gene's germline CDR1 is SNHLY and CDR2 FYNNEI. There are 16 residues in the CDR3. CDR3 loop: CASSENLAGSGETQYF. The CDR3 DNA follows: TGTGCCAGCAGTGAAAACCTAGCGGGGAGTGGAGAGACCCAGTACTTC.

J is TRBJ1-1 and V is TRBV5-4; 8 bases are a match to TRBD1. V lost 0 bases to trimming and J lost 1 base; unmatched junction nucleotides: 5. CDR1 is SGHNT, CDR2 YYREEE, per germline (reference sequence). The CDR3 contains 16 residues. The CDR3 sequence is CASSLGADRANTEAFF. The CDR3 bases are TGTGCCAGCAGCTTGGGGGCGGACAGGGCGAACACTGAAGCTTTCTTT.

The CDR3 DNA is TGCAGCGTTGAACCGGACAGGGAGTGGAATGAGCAGTTCTTC. Amino acid sequence: CSVEPDREWNEQFF. The chain joins TRBV29-1 to TRBJ2-1, with 8 bases fitting TRBD1. The germline V gene encodes CDR1 SQVTM and CDR2 ANQGSEA. The CDR3 is 14 amino acids. Trimming took 2 bases from V and 7 from J; bases not matched to a gene: 7.

The gene calls are TRBV12-5 and TRBJ1-2, with 8 bases that match TRBD1. The V segment lost 4 bases and the J segment 6 bases; nucleotides outside the gene matches: 4. Germline CDR1 LGHNT, CDR2 FRNRAP. This CDR3 has 13 residues. The CDR3 protein is CASGWDRTHGYTF. In nucleotides, the CDR3 is TGTGCTAGTGGTTGGGACAGGACCCATGGCTACACCTTC.

The genes are TRBV6-6 and TRBJ2-1, with 7 bases identical to TRBD2. Losses at the gene ends were 0 bases for V and 7 bases for J; bases not matched to a gene: 9. The germline CDR1 and CDR2 sequences are MNHNY and SVGAGI (reference sequence). The CDR3 runs 16 residues. CDR3: CASSYSKGGVWNEQFF. The CDR3 nucleotides read TGTGCCAGCAGTTACTCAAAGGGAGGGGTTTGGAATGAGCAGTTCTTC.

This chain joins TRBV10-1 and TRBJ2-7, with 9 bases fitting TRBD2. This CDR3 spans 14 amino acids. The V and J ends lost 3 bases and 5 bases, in that order; junction bases with no gene match: 5. The V gene's germline CDR1 is WNHNN and CDR2 SYGVQD (reference sequence). This CDR3 is CASSELAGGNEQYF. The CDR3 DNA reads TGCGCCAGCAGTGAACTCGCGGGAGGGAACGAGCAGTACTTC.

The chain is built from TRBV2 and TRBJ1-1; D uncertain. Germline V gene sequence: CDR1 SNHLY, CDR2 FYNNEI. V was shortened by 7 bases and J by 1 base, with 13 bases between the two germline ends. The CDR3 is made up of 14 amino acids. CDR3 coding DNA: TGTGCCAGCATCTTGAGGAGGACGAACACTGAAGCTTTCTTT. Translated: CASILRRTNTEAFF.

V is TRBV28 and J is TRBJ1-1, with a weak D call TRBD1 (5 bases). Trimming took off 5 bases at V and 4 bases at J, with 14 bases between the two ends. The CDR3 length is 14 residues. Germline lookup yields CDR1 MDHEN and CDR2 SYDVKM. The CDR3 here is CASSLGGIGTEAFF. The CDR3 DNA is TGTGCCAGCAGTCTGGGGGGTATCGGCACTGAAGCTTTCTTT. The full variable domain, in which reference TRBV28 and TRBJ1-1 provide the parts outside the CDR3, is DVKVTQSSRYLVKRTGEKVFLECVQDMDHENMFWYRQDPGLGLRLIYFSYDVKMKEKGDIPEGYSVSREKKERFSLILESASTNQTSMYLCASSLGGIGTEAFFGQGTRLTVV.

The chain combines TRBV5-1 with TRBJ2-4; TRBD1 matches 8 bases. V trimming: 0 bases; J trimming: 8 bases; junction bases outside the gene matches: 7. CDR1 SGHRS and CDR2 YFSETQ come from the germline V gene. The CDR3 is 15 amino acids. This CDR3 is CASSLDRGTGDIQYF. DNA of the CDR3: TGCGCCAGCAGCTTGGACCGCGGGACAGGCGACATTCAGTACTTC.

V usage is TRBV9 and J usage is TRBJ1-2; D perhaps matches TRBD1 (6 bases). The ends were cut back, 4 bases at V and 4 bases at J, with 11 bases in the middle. The CDR3 loop spans 13 amino acids. Germline V lookup: CDR1 SGDLS, CDR2 YYNGEE. The CDR3 spells CASSPGDIYGYTF. CDR3 DNA: TGTGCCAGCAGCCCAGGGGACATCTATGGCTACACCTTC. The full variable domain, with the rest looked up from reference TRBV9 and TRBJ1-2, is DSGVTQTPKHLITATGQRVTLRCSPRSGDLSVYWYQQSLDQGLQFLIQYYNGEERAKGNILERFSAQQFPDLHSELNLSSLELGDSALYFCASSPGDIYGYTFGSGTRLTVV.

The rearrangement uses TRBV27 and TRBJ2-1; D is possibly TRBD2 (5 bases). CDR3 length: 14 residues. Deletions cut 6 bases from V and 9 bases from J, with 18 bases between. Germline CDR1 and CDR2: MNHEY and SMNVEV (reference sequence). The CDR3 sequence: CASRYGNPEGEQFF. Written as DNA, the CDR3 is TGTGCCAGCAGATACGGGAATCCCGAAGGTGAGCAGTTCTTC.

The chain recombines TRBV6-1 with TRBJ2-5; 7 bases are shared with TRBD1. Germline CDR1 and CDR2: MNHNS and SASEGT. The CDR3 is made up of 14 amino acids. Unmatched junction bases numbered 3, after V lost 1 base and J lost 4 bases. The CDR3 sequence is CASSEGYRGETQYF. The CDR3 bases are TGTGCCAGCAGTGAAGGGTACAGGGGAGAGACCCAGTACTTC.

The chain couples TRBV19 to TRBJ1-1; maybe TRBD1 (5 bases). The V end was cut by 4 bases, the J end by 0 bases, with 9 bases between. The germline CDR1 and CDR2 sequences are LNHDA and SQIVND (reference sequence). CDR3 length: 14 residues. In nucleotides, the CDR3 is TGTGCCAGTAGTAAGCAGGGCCTGAACACTGAAGCTTTCTTT. Translation: CASSKQGLNTEAFF.

The J gene is TRBJ2-5, the V gene TRBV5-1; D is undetermined. The CDR3 extends over 18 amino acids. CDR1 and CDR2 (germline): SGHRS, YFSETQ. V gave up 0 bases and J gave up 1 base, with 19 bases separating them. The CDR3 reads CASSLVVSHGQIQETQYF. The CDR3 DNA is TGCGCCAGCAGCTTGGTCGTATCCCATGGGCAGATCCAAGAGACCCAGTACTTC.

This clone was seen a single time. This chain uses TRBV6-1 with TRBJ1-1, with 11 bases matching TRBD1. The CDR3 loop spans 14 amino acids. V lost 5 bases, J lost 11 bases, and 10 bases stayed unmatched. Germline V CDR1 and CDR2: MNHNS, SASEGT. The DNA of the CDR3 is TGTGCCAGCAGTCCTAATGGACAGGGGGCGCGGGCTTTCTTT. This codes for CASSPNGQGARAFF.

The V gene is TRBV29-1, the J gene TRBJ1-1; 7 positions match TRBD1. The V segment lost 7 bases and the J segment 1 base; nucleotides outside the gene matches: 12. CDR3 size: 15 residues. CDR1 and CDR2 (germline): SQVTM, ANQGSEA. The CDR3 sequence is CSASSSGGSNTEAFF. For the CDR3, the DNA is TGCAGCGCTAGTTCCTCAGGGGGTTCGAACACTGAAGCTTTCTTT. The variable domain in full, completed from reference TRBV29-1 and TRBJ1-1, reads SAVISQKPSRDICQRGTSLTIQCQVDSQVTMMFWYRQQPGQSLTLIATANQGSEATYESGFVIDKFPISRPNLTFSTLTVSNMSPEDSSIYLCSASSSGGSNTEAFFGQGTRLTVV.

CDR3: CASSSRGEQFF. The CDR3 nucleotides read TGTGCCAGCAGTTCCCGAGGGGAGCAGTTCTTC. V gene TRBV5-6 combines with J gene TRBJ2-1, with D maybe TRBD2 (5 bases). CDR3 length: 11 amino acids. V was shortened by 5 bases and J by 10 bases, with 10 bases between the two germline ends. From germline, CDR1 is SGHDT and CDR2 YYEEEE.

Here the CDR3 DNA reads TGTGCCAGCAGCTTTGGAGGTGCTAACTATGGCTACACCTTC. Translated, it gives CASSFGGANYGYTF. The rearrangement uses TRBV5-6 and TRBJ1-2; no definite D call. Trimming took off 2 bases at V and 0 bases at J, with 8 bases between the two ends. The length of the CDR3 is 14 residues. From germline, CDR1 is SGHDT and CDR2 YYEEEE.

The chain has TRBV29-1 and TRBJ2-2; D is possibly TRBD1 (5 bases). Looked up from germline, CDR1 is SQVTM and CDR2 is ANQGSEA. Trimming cost V 4 bases and J 4 bases, with 13 bases left between them. The CDR3 loop spans 14 amino acids. As DNA, the CDR3 is TGCAGCGTTGCTGACAGCCAAGGCACCGGGGAGCTGTTTTTT. Protein product: CSVADSQGTGELFF.

The chain carries TRBV9 and TRBJ1-1, with 8 nucleotides matching TRBD1. V dropped 3 bases and J dropped 5; count of bases not matched to a gene: 3. The CDR3 sequence is 13 residues long. Germline loops: CDR1 SGDLS, CDR2 YYNGEE. Here the CDR3 DNA reads TGTGCCAGCAGCGAGCAGGGGGCAACTGAAGCTTTCTTT. Translation: CASSEQGATEAFF.

This clone has just one count. The chain couples TRBV7-6 to TRBJ2-5, with TRBD2 matching over 7 bases. The germline V gene encodes CDR1 SGHVS and CDR2 FNYEAQ. This CDR3 has 16 residues. V shed 5 bases, J shed 2 bases, and the junction held 11 bases outside the gene matches. The CDR3 spells CASSRTSGVGQETQYF. The CDR3 region has the DNA TGTGCCAGCAGCCGTACCAGCGGGGTGGGACAAGAGACCCAGTACTTC. Complete variable domain (other parts from reference TRBV7-6 and TRBJ2-5): GAGVSQSPRYKVTKRGQDVALRCDPISGHVSLYWYRQALGQGPEFLTYFNYEAQQDKSGLPNDRFSAERPEGSISTLTIQRTEQRDSAMYRCASSRTSGVGQETQYFGPGTRLLVL.

The rearrangement links TRBV7-2 to TRBJ1-1, with D tentatively TRBD1 (6 bases). V lost 6 bases to trimming and J lost 4 bases, with 12 bases between them. The CDR3 has 13 amino acids. CDR1 and CDR2 (germline): SGHTA, FQGNSA. CDR3: CASSRRGGTEAFF. Written as DNA, the CDR3 is TGTGCCAGCAGTCGAAGAGGGGGCACTGAAGCTTTCTTT.

This clone has a handful of counts. The chain employs TRBV19 and TRBJ1-2; D is perhaps TRBD1 (6 bases). V was clipped by 5 bases and J by 3 bases, with 10 bases between them. The CDR3 sequence is 13 residues long. Germline V lookup: CDR1 LNHDA, CDR2 SQIVND (reference sequence). In nucleotides, the CDR3 is TGTGCCAGTAGTGCAGGGGCATACTATGGCTACACCTTC. Encoded protein: CASSAGAYYGYTF.

V and J are TRBV11-2 and TRBJ2-7; D perhaps matches TRBD1 (5 bases). Trimming shortened V by 1 base and J by 1 base, and 8 bases separated the two germline ends. This CDR3 is 14 amino acids long. Germline V gene sequence: CDR1 SGHAT, CDR2 FQNNGV. CDR3 loop: CASSLGRVSYEQYF. The CDR3 nucleotides read TGTGCCAGCAGCTTAGGCAGGGTATCCTACGAGCAGTACTTC.

V and J are TRBV5-1 and TRBJ2-7; weak D call: TRBD2 (7 bases). Trimming took off 2 bases at V and 4 bases at J, with 10 bases between the two ends. Germline V gene lookup returns CDR1 SGHRS and CDR2 YFSETQ. The CDR3 length is 13 residues. The CDR3 nucleotides read TGCGCCAGCAGCTTCGCGGGGGCGTACGAGCAGTACTTC. Its translation: CASSFAGAYEQYF.

CDR3: CASSYTRISHEQYF. The CDR3 DNA reads as TGTGCCAGCAGTTACACCAGAATTAGCCACGAGCAGTACTTC. The chain combines TRBV6-5 with TRBJ2-7; D call uncertain. The V end was cut by 2 bases, the J end by 5 bases, with 13 bases between. The length of the CDR3 is 14 residues. Germline V CDR1 and CDR2: MNHEY, SVGAGI.